The 32 T cell receptor beta chains reported below all come from one sample, sequenced in a study of T cell changes during pregnancy in multiple sclerosis. The table came from immunoSEQ multiplex PCR; TCRdb's copy has only in-frame clones and leaves some out. The sample lists 70,000 to 95,000 clones; approximately 89% were seen once. Sample: peripheral blood, taken before pregnancy. The receptors shown here come from a female donor with multiple sclerosis, enrolled in a pregnancy study.

This clone was observed many times. The chain joins TRBV13 to TRBJ1-2; tentative D call: TRBD1 (5 bases). Germline V gives CDR1 PRHDT, CDR2 FYEKMQ (reference sequence). Trimming removed 0 bases from V and 8 bases from J, with 10 bases in between. The CDR3 runs to 13 residues. The DNA of the CDR3 is TGTGCCAGCAGCTTAGGACAGGTGTTGGGCTACACCTTC. Its translation: CASSLGQVLGYTF.

This chain joins TRBV18 and TRBJ2-1; TRBD2 matches 8 bases. The CDR3 totals 16 residues. Germline V gene data show CDR1 as KGHSH and CDR2 as LQKENI. V shed 2 bases, J shed 5 bases, and the junction held 8 bases outside the gene matches. CDR3 loop: CASSPFQAGDHNEQFF. In DNA form, the CDR3 reads TGTGCCAGCTCACCATTCCAAGCGGGGGACCACAATGAGCAGTTCTTC.

J is TRBJ1-1 and V is TRBV20-1; tentative D call: TRBD1 (5 bases). Trimming took 4 bases from V and 11 from J, leaving 11 bases between them. Germline V gives CDR1 DFQATT, CDR2 SNEGSKA (reference sequence). This CDR3 region has 10 residues. The CDR3, as DNA: TGCAGTGCTATCGACAGTCGGGCTTTCTTT. Translating gives CSAIDSRAFF.

V usage is TRBV10-3 and J usage is TRBJ1-5; D is possibly TRBD1 (5 bases). V was trimmed by 0 bases and J by 9 bases, leaving 15 bases between them. Germline V lookup: CDR1 ENHRY, CDR2 SYGVKD. This CDR3 has 15 residues. The CDR3 loop reads CAISESGGGRTPQHF. In nucleotides, the CDR3 is TGTGCCATCAGTGAGTCAGGCGGGGGGAGGACGCCCCAGCATTTT.

This chain connects TRBV19 to TRBJ2-5; 7 bases are shared with TRBD2. The CDR3 contains 15 residues. Germline trimming cut 6 bases from V and 0 bases from J; bases unmatched to any gene: 7. Germline CDR1 and CDR2: LNHDA and SQIVND (reference sequence). CDR3 DNA sequence: TGTGCCAGTAGGGGGACTACCCGGTACCAAGAGACCCAGTACTTC. As protein: CASRGTTRYQETQYF. Using reference TRBV19 and TRBJ2-5 for the parts outside the CDR3, the full variable domain is DGGITQSPKYLFRKEGQNVTLSCEQNLNHDAMYWYRQDPGQGLRLIYYSQIVNDFQKGDIAEGYSVSREKKESFPLTVTSAQKNPTAFYLCASRGTTRYQETQYFGPGTRLLVL.

In this sample, this clone turned up once. The chain links TRBV9 to TRBJ1-2, with 7 bases aligning to TRBD1. Looked up from germline, CDR1 is SGDLS and CDR2 is YYNGEE. V trimming: 4 bases; J trimming: 8 bases; junction bases outside the gene matches: 14. This CDR3 region has 15 residues. CDR3 sequence reads: CASSPRGSRGEGYTF. CDR3 nucleotide sequence: TGTGCCAGCAGCCCGAGAGGGTCCAGGGGGGAAGGCTACACCTTC.

The V gene is TRBV9, the J gene TRBJ2-7, with 11 nucleotides matching TRBD1. Germline assignment: CDR1 SGDLS and CDR2 YYNGEE. J gave up 5 bases and V 3 bases, and 13 bases lay outside the gene matches. The CDR3 length is 17 residues. DNA of the CDR3: TGTGCCAGCAGCGGGGGAAGGACAGGGGGCTTGAGCGACGAGCAGTACTTC. Translated, it gives CASSGGRTGGLSDEQYF.

The table lists this clone with a count of one. The V and J genes are TRBV19 and TRBJ2-2; possibly TRBD1 for D (6 bases). Trimming cost V 10 bases and J 3 bases, with 12 bases left between them. The CDR3 extends over 13 amino acids. Germline V CDR1 and CDR2: LNHDA, SQIVND (reference sequence). CDR3 bases: TGTGCCACTCGGACAGATTACACCGGGGAGCTGTTTTTT. Protein sequence: CATRTDYTGELFF.

The count of this clone is one. The junction does not match germline at one end; this may be a read error. V is TRBV4-3 and J is TRBJ1-6; no reliable D call. Germline V gene sequence: CDR1 LGHNA, CDR2 YSLEER. This CDR3 region has 16 residues. The CDR3 DNA reads TGCGCCAGCAGCCAAGATCGTTCAGGCCTGAATTTACCCCTCCACTTT. This codes for CASSQDRSGLNLPLHF.

The V gene is TRBV2, the J gene TRBJ1-3, with D uncertain. Germline-derived CDR1 and CDR2 are SNHLY and FYNNEI. Trimming removed 2 bases from V and 6 bases from J, with 5 bases in between. The CDR3 is 12 amino acids. The CDR3 DNA reads TGTGCCAGCAGTGAAATCTTAAACACCATATATTTT. It translates to CASSEILNTIYF.

The V and J genes are TRBV11-2 and TRBJ2-7; TRBD2 matches at 11 bases. Germline lookup yields CDR1 SGHAT and CDR2 FQNNGV. The CDR3 sequence is 16 residues long. Trimming removed 4 bases from V and 7 bases from J; junction bases left unmatched: 12. CDR3 sequence: CASSSGLAGGEGEQYF. CDR3 coding DNA: TGTGCCAGCAGCTCCGGTCTAGCGGGGGGCGAGGGGGAGCAGTACTTC. Using reference TRBV11-2 and TRBJ2-7 for the parts outside the CDR3, the full variable domain is EAGVAQSPRYKIIEKRQSVAFWCNPISGHATLYWYQQILGQGPKLLIQFQNNGVVDDSQLPKDRFSAERLKGVDSTLKIQPAKLEDSAVYLCASSSGLAGGEGEQYFGPGTRLTVT.

This rearrangement joins TRBV5-1 to TRBJ2-1; maybe TRBD1 (6 bases). This CDR3 comprises 15 residues. V was shortened by 4 bases and J by 1 base, with 12 bases between the two germline ends. CDR1 SGHRS and CDR2 YFSETQ come from the germline V gene. The CDR3 loop is CASSAEGVSYNEQFF. The CDR3, as DNA: TGCGCCAGCAGCGCCGAGGGGGTTTCCTACAATGAGCAGTTCTTC.

The J gene is TRBJ1-5, the V gene TRBV5-3, with no clear D. TRBV5-3 is given ORF status, its function remaining uncertain. Trimming took 3 bases from V and 4 from J, leaving 14 bases between them. The CDR3 totals 15 residues. The CDR3 sequence is CARSSSRGPNQPQHF. CDR3 coding DNA: TGTGCCAGAAGCTCCAGCCGTGGGCCTAATCAGCCCCAGCATTTT.

The rearrangement uses TRBV4-1 and TRBJ1-1, with D unresolved. With 1 base removed from V and 2 bases from J, the gap between germline ends came to 8 bases. This CDR3 is built from 14 residues. Germline CDR1 MGHRA, CDR2 YSYEKL. The CDR3 protein is CASSQGQYNTEAFF. In DNA, the CDR3 is TGCGCCAGCAGCCAAGGCCAGTATAACACTGAAGCTTTCTTT.

The V and J genes are TRBV7-9 and TRBJ1-5; TRBD1 might be the D (5 bases). V lost 11 bases to trimming and J lost 0 bases, with 14 bases between them. CDR3 length equals 14 residues. From germline, CDR1 is SEHNR and CDR2 FQNEAQ (reference sequence). The CDR3 DNA reads TGTGCCTGGGGCGGGGCTGATAGCAATCAGCCCCAGCATTTT. It translates to CAWGGADSNQPQHF. The entire variable domain, with the rest obtained from reference TRBV7-9 and TRBJ1-5, is as follows: DTGVSQNPRHKITKRGQNVTFRCDPISEHNRLYWYRQTLGQGPEFLTYFQNEAQLEKSRLLSDRFSAERPKGSFSTLEIQRTEQGDSAMYLCAWGGADSNQPQHFGDGTRLSIL.

J is TRBJ2-5 and V is TRBV5-4; 9 nucleotides match TRBD2. Germline assignment: CDR1 SGHNT and CDR2 YYREEE (reference sequence). With V trimmed by 3 bases and J by 2 bases, 8 bases remained unmatched. The CDR3 has 16 residues. The CDR3 loop reads CASSWGGGVSQETQYF. The CDR3 DNA reads TGTGCCAGCAGCTGGGGCGGGGGGGTCTCACAAGAGACCCAGTACTTC. Full variable domain (remainder filled in from reference TRBV5-4 and TRBJ2-5): ETGVTQSPTHLIKTRGQQVTLRCSSQSGHNTVSWYQQALGQGPQFIFQYYREEENGRGNFPPRFSGLQFPNYSSELNVNALELDDSALYLCASSWGGGVSQETQYFGPGTRLLVL.

The J gene is TRBJ1-1, the V gene TRBV9; possibly TRBD1 for D (6 bases). V lost 4 bases and J lost 1, with 11 bases in between. This CDR3 is built from 14 residues. In germline, CDR1 is SGDLS, CDR2 YYNGEE. The CDR3 loop reads CASSPQTGNTEAFF. In DNA form, the CDR3 reads TGTGCCAGCAGCCCACAGACAGGGAACACTGAAGCTTTCTTT.

J is TRBJ2-3 and V is TRBV4-2, with 11 bases aligning to TRBD1. CDR1 LGHNA and CDR2 YNFKEQ come from the germline V gene. This CDR3 region has 15 residues. Losses at the gene ends were 1 base for V and 4 bases for J; bases not matched to a gene: 1. The CDR3 reads CASSQGTGGADTQYF. The CDR3 region has the DNA TGTGCCAGCAGCCAAGGGACAGGGGGCGCAGATACGCAGTATTTT.

The chain couples TRBV28 to TRBJ1-5; D is unresolved. This CDR3 region has 13 residues. V was cut by 3 bases and J by 0 bases, with 3 bases left in between. The germline V gene encodes CDR1 MDHEN and CDR2 SYDVKM. In DNA, the CDR3 is TGTGCCAGCAGTTTTTATAGCAATCAGCCCCAGCATTTT. Translation: CASSFYSNQPQHF.

This clone was seen once. The chain combines TRBV18 with TRBJ1-6, with a weak D call TRBD1 (6 bases). Trimming shortened V by 4 bases and J by 6 bases, and 7 bases separated the two germline ends. The CDR3 has 13 residues. Germline lookup yields CDR1 KGHSH and CDR2 LQKENI. The CDR3 DNA reads as TGTGCCAGCTCACGGGACATTAATTCACCCCTCCACTTT. Protein sequence: CASSRDINSPLHF.

This clone has only one observation. The V call is TRBV5-1, the J call TRBJ1-2; 7 bases match TRBD1. The CDR3 extends over 14 amino acids. V shed 4 bases, J shed 3 bases, and the junction held 6 bases outside the gene matches. CDR1 is SGHRS, CDR2 YFSETQ, per germline. The CDR3 region has the DNA TGCGCCAGCAGCCCGGGACAGATTGACTATGGCTACACCTTC. Translated: CASSPGQIDYGYTF.

The chain carries TRBV7-3 and TRBJ2-1, with TRBD1 matching over 9 bases. The V and J ends lost 3 bases and 9 bases, in that order; junction bases with no gene match: 9. Germline-derived CDR1 and CDR2 are SGHTA and FQGTGA. The CDR3 covers 15 residues. The chain's CDR3 is CASSLTGGPVGEQFF. The CDR3 DNA reads TGTGCCAGCAGCTTGACAGGGGGGCCGGTGGGTGAGCAGTTCTTC.

J is TRBJ1-5 and V is TRBV4-1; no firm D call. The CDR3 length is 13 residues. Germline CDR1 and CDR2: MGHRA and YSYEKL. Trimming left V 4 bases short and J 2 bases short, with 6 bases between. The DNA for the CDR3 is TGCGCCAGCAGCCCCTTTCGCAATCAGCCCCAGCATTTT. Its protein is CASSPFRNQPQHF.

This sequence joins TRBV7-2 and TRBJ2-5; a weak D match, TRBD2 (6 bases). The CDR3 runs to 15 residues. Germline CDR1 SGHTA, CDR2 FQGNSA. V gave up 1 base and J gave up 5 bases, with 14 bases separating them. Written as DNA, the CDR3 is TGTGCCAGCAGCTTAGTGGGAGGCCTGGGGGAGACCCAGTACTTC. Its protein is CASSLVGGLGETQYF.

The chain combines TRBV5-5 with TRBJ2-7; 7 bases match TRBD1. Trimming at V came to 7 bases and at J to 5 bases, leaving 3 bases not matched to a gene. The CDR3 has 11 residues. The germline CDR1 and CDR2 sequences are SGHKS and YYEKEE (reference sequence). The CDR3 loop is CASRGGDEQYF. In DNA, the CDR3 is TGTGCCAGCCGAGGGGGCGACGAGCAGTACTTC.

The chain combines TRBV4-2 with TRBJ2-5; TRBD2 matches 10 bases. The CDR3 totals 17 residues. The trim removed 1 base at V and 4 bases at J, leaving 9 bases unmatched. Germline V gene data show CDR1 as LGHNA and CDR2 as YNFKEQ. CDR3 sequence reads: CASSQGFERGGRETQYF. The CDR3 DNA follows: TGTGCCAGCAGCCAAGGGTTCGAGCGGGGGGGCCGAGAGACCCAGTACTTC.

This clone was found once. The chain recombines TRBV4-1 with TRBJ2-7; 9 positions match TRBD2. Looked up from germline, CDR1 is MGHRA and CDR2 is YSYEKL. Trimming took 1 base from V and 0 from J; bases not matched to a gene: 7. CDR3 size: 17 residues. The CDR3 loop is CASSQGLAGKRSYEQYF. The CDR3, as DNA: TGCGCCAGCAGCCAAGGGCTAGCGGGGAAGCGCTCCTACGAGCAGTACTTC.

This clone was recorded a few times. The V and J genes are TRBV28 and TRBJ1-6; no firm D call. Germline-derived CDR1 and CDR2 are MDHEN and SYDVKM. The CDR3 contains 16 residues. Trimming removed 7 bases from V and 8 bases from J, with 21 bases in between. The DNA of the CDR3 is TGTGCCAGCACCCTAATCGGACTGACACTTGATTCACCCCTCCACTTT. It specifies CASTLIGLTLDSPLHF.

This sequence joins TRBV30 and TRBJ1-5; D is unresolved. The length of the CDR3 is 11 residues. In germline, CDR1 is GTSNPN, CDR2 SVGIG (reference sequence). Trimming shortened V by 2 bases and J by 6 bases, and 5 bases separated the two germline ends. This CDR3 is CAWSTGQPQHF. The CDR3 DNA follows: TGTGCCTGGAGTACCGGTCAGCCCCAGCATTTT.

This chain uses TRBV2 with TRBJ1-2; weak D call: TRBD1 (5 bases). Trimming cost V 3 bases and J 4 bases, with 15 bases left between them. Germline V gene lookup returns CDR1 SNHLY and CDR2 FYNNEI. There are 15 residues in the CDR3. The CDR3 DNA reads TGTGCCAGCAGTGATCAGGGCCCTAGCGGCTATGGCTACACCTTC. This encodes CASSDQGPSGYGYTF. Full variable domain (rest looked up from reference TRBV2 and TRBJ1-2): EPEVTQTPSHQVTQMGQEVILRCVPISNHLYFYWYRQILGQKVEFLVSFYNNEISEKSEIFDDQFSVERPDGSNFTLKIRSTKLEDSAMYFCASSDQGPSGYGYTFGSGTRLTVV.

This chain links TRBV28 with TRBJ2-5; a possible D gene is TRBD2 (6 bases). CDR3 length: 13 residues. The V gene's germline CDR1 is MDHEN and CDR2 SYDVKM. V was trimmed by 5 bases and J by 6 bases, leaving 13 bases between them. The CDR3 here is CASSTTRGQTQYF. The CDR3 region has the DNA TGTGCCAGCAGTACCACGCGGGGCCAGACCCAGTACTTC.

The chain combines TRBV28 with TRBJ2-3, with TRBD2 matching 9 bases. The germline V gene has CDR1 MDHEN and CDR2 SYDVKM. V lost 7 bases, J lost 1 base, and 3 bases stayed unmatched. The CDR3 contains 14 residues. CDR3 DNA: TGTGCCAGCAAAGCGGGGGGAGGCACAGATACGCAGTATTTT. It specifies CASKAGGGTDTQYF.